This T cell receptor beta chain was identified during a study of shared clonotypes between healthy human individuals. This clone was picked up one time. Every subset had its genomic DNA shared out evenly among several immunoSEQ plates. Unsorted PBMC DNA was run through sequencing on ten immunoSEQ deep assay plates. Profiled with immunoSEQ multiplex PCR; TCRdb holds only in-frame clones, not every one. The sample has about 560,000 clones, around 78% seen once. The CDR3 totals 17 residues. The germline CDR1 and CDR2 sequences are MGHRA and YSYEKL. Germline trimming cut 4 bases from V and 1 base from J; bases unmatched to any gene: 4.

V gene TRBV4-1 combines with J gene TRBJ2-1; 13 positions agree with TRBD2. The specimen was PBMCs. The sequence derives from a middle-aged woman in good health. Some clones in this sample may be carry-over from other donors' samples. CDR3 protein: CASSPGLAGTSYNEQFF. DNA of the CDR3: TGCGCCAGCAGCCCGGGACTAGCGGGGACATCCTACAATGAGCAGTTCTTC.